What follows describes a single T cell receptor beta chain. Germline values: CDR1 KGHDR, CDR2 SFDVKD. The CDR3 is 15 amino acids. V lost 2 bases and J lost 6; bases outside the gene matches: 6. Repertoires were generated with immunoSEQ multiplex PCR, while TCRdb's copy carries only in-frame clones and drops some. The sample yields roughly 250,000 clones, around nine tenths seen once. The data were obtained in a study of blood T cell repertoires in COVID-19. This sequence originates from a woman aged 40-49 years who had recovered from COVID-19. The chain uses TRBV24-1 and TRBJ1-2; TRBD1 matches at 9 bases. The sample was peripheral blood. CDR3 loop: CATSDSGTGSDGYTF. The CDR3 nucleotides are TGTGCCACCAGTGATTCTGGGACAGGGTCTGATGGCTACACCTTC.